These 25 T cell receptor beta chains were sequenced from one sample in a study of breast tumors, draining lymph nodes, adjacent tissues. Samples came from axillary lymph nodes draining the breast cancer. TCRdb processed the multiplex PCR reads anew with MiXCR; each CDR3 protein has one entry. Of 150,000 to 200,000 distinct CDR3 sequences listed, roughly a third are singletons. The sample consisted of axillary lymph node tissue. Receptors were obtained from a female donor with breast cancer. Some clones in this sample may be carry-over from other donors' samples.

Comments on this clonotype: Since a much larger clone is just one base distant, this may be a read error. The CDR3 is CASSQTHVGINEQSF. DNA for the CDR3: TGTGCCAGCAGCCAAACCCACGTCGGTATTAATGAGCAGTCCTTC. V gene TRBV27 combines with J gene TRBJ2-1; D is undetermined. CDR1 MNHEY and CDR2 SMNVEV come from the germline V gene (reference sequence). The CDR3 is 15 residues long.

This clonotype appeared many times. Germline is not matched at one junction end, which may reflect a read error. This chain connects TRBV20-1 to TRBJ2-5, with TRBD1 matching 9 bases. Per the germline V gene, CDR1 is DFQATT and CDR2 is SNEGSKA (reference sequence). The CDR3 length is 12 residues. The CDR3 sequence is CSANRGLETQYF. The CDR3, as DNA: TGCAGCGCTAACAGGGGGCTGGAGACCCAGTACTTC.

This clonotype was observed at least ten times. The rearrangement joins TRBV4-1 to TRBJ2-1, with a tentative D call TRBD2 (5 bases). V was clipped by 1 base and J by 4 bases, with 14 bases between them. This CDR3 contains 16 residues. Germline V gene lookup returns CDR1 MGHRA and CDR2 YSYEKL. The CDR3 is CASSQVRASFYNEQFF. DNA of the CDR3: TGCGCCAGCAGCCAAGTTCGGGCTAGCTTTTACAATGAGCAGTTCTTC.

This clonotype was detected ten times or more. The chain carries TRBV3-1 and TRBJ2-7; 7 nucleotides line up with TRBD1. Germline CDR1 is LGHDT and CDR2 is YNNKEL (reference sequence). The CDR3 totals 16 residues. After removal of 4 bases from V and 0 bases from J, the junction contained 9 bases not matched to a gene. The CDR3 is CASSRSGTVNSYEQYF. Here the CDR3 DNA reads TGTGCCAGCAGCCGATCCGGGACAGTGAACTCCTACGAGCAGTACTTC.

This clonotype occurred many times. The genes are TRBV7-6 and TRBJ2-3; TRBD1 matches at 7 bases. The CDR3 covers 18 residues. Germline CDR1 SGHVS, CDR2 FNYEAQ. J was trimmed by 0 bases and V by 1 base; bases with no gene match: 10. The CDR3 region is CASSLGGERGGSTDTQYF. The CDR3, as DNA: TGTGCCAGCAGCTTAGGAGGAGAAAGAGGGGGCAGCACAGATACGCAGTATTTT.

This clonotype showed up many times. The chain couples TRBV20-1 to TRBJ2-5; the match to TRBD2 covers 9 bases. The V segment lost 3 bases and the J segment 4 bases; nucleotides outside the gene matches: 15. The CDR3 sequence is 17 residues long. Germline V CDR1 and CDR2: DFQATT, SNEGSKA (reference sequence). Here the CDR3 DNA reads TGCAGTGCTAGGTTCGCTTTTGGGGCTAGCGGGATAGAGACCCAGTACTTC. It is translated as CSARFAFGASGIETQYF.

This chain joins TRBV10-3 and TRBJ1-2, with no clear D. V was pared by 3 bases and J by 12 bases, with 20 bases between. The CDR3 consists of 14 residues. CDR1 is ENHRY, CDR2 SYGVKD, per germline. The CDR3 spells CAISDYQLGSGNTF. The DNA for the CDR3 is TGTGCCATCAGTGATTACCAACTAGGTTCTGGAAACACCTTC.

This clonotype has ten or more counts. This chain uses TRBV20-1 with TRBJ2-3, with 13 bases identical to TRBD2. CDR1 is DFQATT and CDR2 is SNEGSKA in the germline V gene (reference sequence). V was clipped by 5 bases and J by 4 bases; unmatched bases: 3. The CDR3 contains 14 residues. The CDR3 reads CSARTSGGADTQYF. The DNA of the CDR3 is TGCAGTGCTCGAACTAGCGGGGGGGCAGATACGCAGTATTTT.

The chain couples TRBV14 to TRBJ2-5, with D possibly TRBD2 on 5 matching bases. V was shortened by 0 bases and J by 7 bases, with 21 bases between the two germline ends. CDR1 and CDR2 (germline): SGHDN, FVKESK. This CDR3 spans 17 amino acids. The DNA for the CDR3 is TGTGCCAGCAGCCAAGATGTTGTAGGGAGAAGGTTTGTGACCCAGTACTTC. It translates to CASSQDVVGRRFVTQYF.

This clonotype came up many times. The J gene is TRBJ1-2, the V gene TRBV29-1; no definite D call. Germline assignment: CDR1 SQVTM and CDR2 ANQGSEA. The CDR3 consists of 12 residues. The ends were cut back, 3 bases at V and 6 bases at J, with 11 bases in the middle. CDR3 sequence reads: CSVDAGLHGYTF. CDR3 bases: TGCAGCGTTGACGCCGGACTTCATGGCTACACCTTC. The variable domain in full, with the rest retrieved from reference TRBV29-1 and TRBJ1-2, is SAVISQKPSRDICQRGTSLTIQCQVDSQVTMMFWYRQQPGQSLTLIATANQGSEATYESGFVIDKFPISRPNLTFSTLTVSNMSPEDSSIYLCSVDAGLHGYTFGSGTRLTVV.

Points on this clonotype: The junction departs from the called germline gene at one end, perhaps through a read error. This CDR3 reads CAGSTPAGASSSQPQHF. CDR3 DNA sequence: TGTGCCGGTAGTACCCCTGCTGGAGCGTCTAGCAGTCAGCCCCAGCATTTT. The chain has TRBV19 and TRBJ1-5; D uncertain. Germline V CDR1 and CDR2: LNHDA, SQIVND (reference sequence). The CDR3 loop spans 17 amino acids.

This clonotype has only one observation. The conserved phenylalanine or tryptophan is not found at the CDR3 terminus, so this likely reflects a read error. The genes are TRBV20-1 and TRBJ2-7, with D possibly being TRBD1 or TRBD2 (5 bases each). V was pared by 7 bases and J by 3 bases, with 19 bases between. The germline V gene has CDR1 DFQATT and CDR2 SNEGSKA (reference sequence). CDR3 size: 14 residues. CDR3 DNA sequence: TGCAGTGGTAAGGATCGGGACGGATTCTACGAGCAGTACCTC. Translating it yields CSGKDRDGFYEQYL.

In regard to this clonotype: A much larger clone is a single base away; this may be a read error. V gene TRBV5-4 combines with J gene TRBJ1-2; no clear D gene. This CDR3 spans 14 amino acids. Germline CDR1 and CDR2: SGHNT and YYREEE (reference sequence). Trimming took off 3 bases at V and 7 bases at J, with 16 bases between the two ends. CDR3: CASSSVDMDCGYTF. The CDR3 region has the DNA TGTGCCAGCAGCTCCGTGGATATGGACTGTGGCTACACCTTC.

The sample holds many counts of this clonotype. The chain joins TRBV7-9 to TRBJ2-7, with a tentative D call TRBD2 (6 bases). Trimming left V 5 bases short and J 2 bases short, with 19 bases between. This CDR3 has 16 amino acids. The germline CDR1 and CDR2 sequences are SEHNR and FQNEAQ (reference sequence). The CDR3 DNA is TGTGCCAGCAGCCCAACACCTGCTAGCGAAGCCTACGAGCAGTACTTC. Protein sequence: CASSPTPASEAYEQYF.

This clonotype was observed at least ten times. J is TRBJ2-5 and V is TRBV7-3, with 7 nucleotides matching TRBD2. The CDR3 totals 15 residues. Losses at the gene ends were 5 bases for V and 5 bases for J; bases not matched to a gene: 11. CDR1 is SGHTA, CDR2 FQGTGA, per germline. Written as DNA, the CDR3 is TGTGCCAGCAGCGTGGGGAGCGGGACGGGGGAGACCCAGTACTTC. Translated: CASSVGSGTGETQYF.

With regard to this clonotype: No conserved phenylalanine or tryptophan ends this CDR3, so it is likely a read error. The rearrangement joins TRBV28 to TRBJ2-7, with 12 bases that match TRBD2. This CDR3 is 16 amino acids long. Looked up from germline, CDR1 is MDHEN and CDR2 is SYDVKM. V shed 4 bases and J 5 bases; nucleotides not matched to a gene: 9. The CDR3 DNA follows: TGTGCCAGCAGTTCCCTCACGGGACTAGCGGGCCACGAGCAGTACCTC. This encodes CASSSLTGLAGHEQYL.

This clonotype was observed many times. The chain combines TRBV6-1 with TRBJ2-7, with 9 bases fitting TRBD2. The trim removed 4 bases at V and 1 base at J, leaving 11 bases unmatched. The germline CDR1 and CDR2 sequences are MNHNS and SASEGT. The CDR3 runs 17 residues. Here the CDR3 DNA reads TGTGCCAGCAGTGGGGGACTAGCAGGATCCCTTTCCTACGAGCAGTACTTC. Residues: CASSGGLAGSLSYEQYF.

Turning to this clonotype: A much larger clone differs by one base, so this may be a read error. The chain recombines TRBV6-5 with TRBJ2-6, with D perhaps TRBD1 (5 bases). The CDR3 has 14 amino acids. Germline assignment: CDR1 MNHEY and CDR2 SVGAGI. V was shortened by 6 bases and J by 4 bases, with 10 bases between the two germline ends. The CDR3 reads CASSQGGGANVLTF. The CDR3 nucleotides read TGTGCCAGCAGCCAGGGTGGCGGGGCCAACGTCCTGACTTTC.

This clonotype occurred many times. V is TRBV5-1 and J is TRBJ2-1; no clear D gene. This CDR3 region has 14 residues. The germline V gene encodes CDR1 SGHRS and CDR2 YFSETQ. V lost 1 base and J 8 bases, leaving 13 bases between the germline ends. CDR3 coding DNA: TGCGCCAGCAGCTTGAGCCGGGTTGAGGATGAGCAGTTCTTC. It encodes CASSLSRVEDEQFF.

Notes on this clonotype: Given a much more abundant clone one base away, this may be a read error. The rearrangement joins TRBV18 to TRBJ2-3; 8 nucleotides match TRBD1. J gave up 5 bases and V 2 bases, and 6 bases lay outside the gene matches. CDR3 size: 15 residues. Germline-derived CDR1 and CDR2 are KGHSH and LQKENI. CDR3 sequence reads: CASSPNPGTGDTQYF. In DNA form, the CDR3 reads TGTGCCAGCTCACCAAATCCAGGGACAGGAGATACGCAGTATTTT.

This clonotype has at least ten counts. The J gene is TRBJ2-1, the V gene TRBV6-5; D is uncertain. Trimming took 2 bases from V and 8 from J, leaving 4 bases between them. Germline V lookup: CDR1 MNHEY, CDR2 SVGAGI. The CDR3 is 11 residues long. DNA for the CDR3: TGTGCCAGCAGTTACGGAGATGAGCAGTTCTTC. Residues: CASSYGDEQFF.

This clonotype was seen ten or more times. The rearrangement uses TRBV20-1 and TRBJ2-7; TRBD2 agrees at 9 bases. V dropped 6 bases and J dropped 0; count of bases not matched to a gene: 9. CDR1 and CDR2 from the germline V gene are DFQATT and SNEGSKA (reference sequence). This CDR3 is 15 amino acids long. For the CDR3, the DNA is TGCAGTGCCGTTAATAGACTAGCGGCCTCCTACGAGCAGTACTTC. Protein: CSAVNRLAASYEQYF.

Worth noting for this clonotype: A single base separates this from a much larger clone, so it may be a read error. This rearrangement joins TRBV5-4 to TRBJ2-1; D is possibly TRBD2 (5 bases). Germline V CDR1 and CDR2: SGHNT, YYREEE (reference sequence). The length of the CDR3 is 16 residues. CDR3 nucleotides: TGTGCCAGCAGCTCCAAACGGGGTTTTTCGTACAATAAGCAGTTCTTC. Amino acids: CASSSKRGFSYNKQFF. The full variable domain, in which reference TRBV5-4 and TRBJ2-1 provide the parts outside the CDR3, is ETGVTQSPTHLIKTRGQQVTLRCSSQSGHNTVSWYQQALGQGPQFIFQYYREEENGRGNFPPRFSGLQFPNYSSELNVNALELDDSALYLCASSSKRGFSYNKQFFGPGTRLTVL.

This clonotype was picked up a small number of times. A much larger clone sits a single nucleotide away, making a read error possible. It is likely a read error, because the conserved phenylalanine at the end of the CDR3 is missing. The rearrangement joins TRBV14 to TRBJ2-5; D is possibly TRBD1 (6 bases). Trimming shortened V by 3 bases and J by 6 bases, and 11 bases separated the two germline ends. The CDR3 has 13 residues. The germline CDR1 and CDR2 sequences are SGHDN and FVKESK. This CDR3 is CASSQGQVKTQYS. CDR3 in DNA: TGTGCCAGCAGCCAGGGACAAGTAAAGACCCAGTACTCC.

In its sample, this clonotype was seen many times. The chain carries TRBV19 and TRBJ2-7; no clear D. The CDR3 loop spans 14 amino acids. Germline loops: CDR1 LNHDA, CDR2 SQIVND (reference sequence). V gave up 2 bases and J gave up 3 bases, with 11 bases separating them. Here the CDR3 DNA reads TGTGCCAGTAGTATAACGATCAGTATCTACGAGCAGTACTTC. Translating gives CASSITISIYEQYF.